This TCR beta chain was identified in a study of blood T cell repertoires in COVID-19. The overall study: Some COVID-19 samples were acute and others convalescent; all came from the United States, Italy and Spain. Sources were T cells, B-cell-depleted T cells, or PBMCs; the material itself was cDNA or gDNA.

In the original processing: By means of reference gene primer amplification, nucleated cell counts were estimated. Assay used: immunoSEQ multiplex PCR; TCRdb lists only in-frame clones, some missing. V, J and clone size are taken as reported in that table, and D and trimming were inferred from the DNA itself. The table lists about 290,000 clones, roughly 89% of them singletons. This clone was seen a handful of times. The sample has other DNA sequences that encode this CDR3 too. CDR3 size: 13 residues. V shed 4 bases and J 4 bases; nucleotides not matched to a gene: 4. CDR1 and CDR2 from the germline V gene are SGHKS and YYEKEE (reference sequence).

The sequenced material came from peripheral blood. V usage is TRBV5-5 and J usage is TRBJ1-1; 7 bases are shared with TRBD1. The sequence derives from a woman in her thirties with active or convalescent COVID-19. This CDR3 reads CASSRGTATEAFF. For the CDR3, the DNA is TGTGCCAGCAGCCGCGGGACAGCCACTGAAGCTTTCTTT.